This T cell receptor (beta chain) originates from a study of T cell responses to AZD1222 COVID-19 vaccine. The germline gives CDR1 LNHNV, CDR2 YYDKDF (reference sequence). CDR3 length equals 16 residues. V was shortened by 5 bases and J by 0 bases, with 16 bases between the two germline ends. In the case of this clone: Its specificity is unknown.

Assay used: immunoSEQ multiplex PCR; TCRdb lists only in-frame clones, some missing. This sample has 110,000 to 150,000 clones, with more than 85% found just once. Broader study findings: Only a handful of AZD1222 recipients were seropositive at baseline. No day 14 peak samples; only post-peak repertoires were characterized. Donors were chiefly white British, with a greater number of females, and clonal diversity was perhaps underestimated.

This receptor was taken from an adult who had recovered from COVID-19. The input for sequencing was peripheral blood, taken after recovery from COVID-19. V and J are TRBV15 and TRBJ1-2; D call uncertain. This CDR3 is CATSPTYNVANYGYTF. The CDR3, as DNA: TGTGCCACCAGCCCCACCTACAATGTCGCTAACTATGGCTACACCTTC.